One and the same sample provided the 15 T cell receptor beta chains below, sequenced in a study of OX40 agonist ivuxolimab in advanced cancers. Clones were read by immunoSEQ multiplex PCR, and TCRdb kept only the in-frame ones, dropping some. The profile shows some 81,000 clones, around 85% of them singletons. Sequencing used CD4+ or CD8+ T cells sorted from blood, obtained in a trial of the OX40 agonist ivuxolimab. Receptors were obtained from an adult with an advanced solid tumor such as melanoma, head and neck, liver or kidney cancer.

The genes are TRBV6-4 and TRBJ2-2; no firm D call. The germline gives CDR1 MRHNA, CDR2 SNTAGT. V was pared by 5 bases and J by 6 bases, with 4 bases between. This CDR3 is 11 amino acids long. CDR3: CASSKAGELFF. CDR3 bases: TGTGCCAGCAGTAAGGCCGGGGAGCTGTTTTTT.

This clone has only one observation. The gene calls are TRBV9 and TRBJ2-7; 9 bases agree with TRBD1. The ends lost 3 bases at V and 4 bases at J; junction bases unmatched: 11. Germline V lookup: CDR1 SGDLS, CDR2 YYNGEE. This CDR3 contains 16 residues. The CDR3: CASSEGAGQGLYEQYF. CDR3 nucleotide sequence: TGTGCCAGCAGCGAGGGGGCCGGACAGGGGTTATACGAGCAGTACTTC.

This clone was seen just once. In nucleotides, the CDR3 is TGTGCCAGCGGACTGAGCACAGATACGCAGTATTTT. Protein product: CASGLSTDTQYF. V and J are TRBV2 and TRBJ2-3, with a weak D call TRBD2 (5 bases). CDR1 is SNHLY, CDR2 FYNNEI, per germline. The CDR3 contains 12 residues. V gave up 8 bases and J gave up 0 bases, with 6 bases separating them.

V usage is TRBV27 and J usage is TRBJ2-1, with 9 bases aligning to TRBD1. The CDR3 is made up of 18 amino acids. V lost 3 bases, J lost 7 bases, and 16 bases stayed unmatched. Germline V gives CDR1 MNHEY, CDR2 SMNVEV (reference sequence). The CDR3 bases are TGTGCCAGCAGTTTCACCAAAGGGGGGACAGGGACGGGTAATGAGCAGTTCTTC. This encodes CASSFTKGGTGTGNEQFF.

The CDR3 loop reads CASSLVVGSLEQYF. CDR3 coding DNA: TGTGCCAGCAGCTTGGTAGTAGGGTCCCTCGAGCAGTACTTC. J is TRBJ2-7 and V is TRBV5-6; D is unresolved. The length of the CDR3 is 14 residues. CDR1 and CDR2 from the germline V gene are SGHDT and YYEEEE. Between the trimmed V and J ends, which lost 0 bases and 6 bases, there was a span of 13 bases. Full variable domain (rest looked up from reference TRBV5-6 and TRBJ2-7): DAGVTQSPTHLIKTRGQQVTLRCSPKSGHDTVSWYQQALGQGPQFIFQYYEEEERQRGNFPDRFSGHQFPNYSSELNVNALLLGDSALYLCASSLVVGSLEQYFGPGTRLTVT.

This clone was counted between two and nine times. The chain links TRBV29-1 to TRBJ2-3; 8 nucleotides align to TRBD2. V was clipped by 1 base and J by 1 base; unmatched bases: 4. CDR1 is SQVTM and CDR2 is ANQGSEA in the germline V gene. The length of the CDR3 is 15 residues. The CDR3 DNA reads as TGCAGCGTTGAAGGGTACGGGGGGGGCACAGATACGCAGTATTTT. Translating it yields CSVEGYGGGTDTQYF.

This rearrangement joins TRBV5-4 to TRBJ1-3, with 8 bases aligning to TRBD1. CDR1 is SGHNT, CDR2 YYREEE, per germline (reference sequence). V was pared by 5 bases and J by 4 bases, with 8 bases of the junction left unmatched. This CDR3 has 15 amino acids. CDR3 protein: CASSDRGFWGNTIYF. CDR3 in DNA: TGTGCCAGCAGTGACAGGGGCTTTTGGGGAAACACCATATATTTT.

The CDR3: CASSSNLRDSTQYF. Written as DNA, the CDR3 is TGTGCCAGCAGCTCAAACCTTAGGGATTCTACGCAGTATTTT. The chain links TRBV7-9 to TRBJ2-3; no reliable D call. Trimming shortened V by 4 bases and J by 8 bases, and 16 bases separated the two germline ends. The CDR3 is 14 residues long. Germline values: CDR1 SEHNR, CDR2 FQNEAQ (reference sequence).

The rearrangement uses TRBV29-1 and TRBJ2-2; TRBD1 matches at 11 bases. The CDR3 runs to 14 residues. V lost 7 bases to trimming and J lost 1 base; unmatched junction nucleotides: 2. Germline CDR1 is SQVTM and CDR2 is ANQGSEA. Here the CDR3 DNA reads TGCAGCGCCGGGACAGGGGGGAACACCGGGGAGCTGTTTTTT. This encodes CSAGTGGNTGELFF.

The chain has TRBV19 and TRBJ1-3, with TRBD1 as a possible D gene (5 bases). The V gene's germline CDR1 is LNHDA and CDR2 SQIVND (reference sequence). There are 15 residues in the CDR3. V was shortened by 8 bases and J by 0 bases, with 14 bases between the two germline ends. DNA for the CDR3: TGTGCCAGTGAGACAGCCGTTCGCTCTGGAAACACCATATATTTT. Protein sequence: CASETAVRSGNTIYF.

The sample holds a few counts of this clone. V is TRBV30 and J is TRBJ2-2; D is tentatively TRBD1 or TRBD2 (6 bases each). Per the germline V gene, CDR1 is GTSNPN and CDR2 is SVGIG (reference sequence). This CDR3 spans 14 amino acids. The V end lost 4 bases, the J end lost 0 bases, and 9 bases lay between the germline ends. The CDR3 sequence is CAWKGGPNTGELFF. The CDR3, as DNA: TGTGCCTGGAAGGGGGGTCCGAACACCGGGGAGCTGTTTTTT. The whole variable domain, filled in from reference TRBV30 and TRBJ2-2, reads SQTIHQWPATLVQPVGSPLSLECTVEGTSNPNLYWYRQAAGRGLQLLFYSVGIGQISSEVPQNLSASRPQDRQFILSSKKLLLSDSGFYLCAWKGGPNTGELFFGEGSRLTVL.

The chain combines TRBV6-6 with TRBJ1-1; the D is unclear. The CDR3 has 14 residues. Germline CDR1 and CDR2: MNHNY and SVGAGI (reference sequence). Trimming pared 0 bases from V and 2 bases from J, leaving 7 bases between. The CDR3 DNA is TGTGCCAGCAGTTACTCCTGGGGAAACACTGAAGCTTTCTTT. Translation gives CASSYSWGNTEAFF.

CDR3 in amino acids: CASSAGREYEQYF. The DNA for the CDR3 is TGTGCCAGCAGCGCCGGTCGTGAGTACGAGCAGTACTTC. The chain carries TRBV9 and TRBJ2-7; D not certain. From germline, CDR1 is SGDLS and CDR2 YYNGEE. The CDR3 is 13 amino acids. Trimming left V 3 bases short and J 4 bases short, with 11 bases between.

A single count supports this clone. The CDR3 region is CASSYPAGRLGGEDTEAFF. CDR3 in DNA: TGTGCCAGCAGCTACCCCGCCGGAAGATTGGGGGGTGAGGACACTGAAGCTTTCTTT. The chain has TRBV27 and TRBJ1-1; weak D call: TRBD1 (5 bases). Trimming removed 6 bases from V and 3 bases from J, with 29 bases in between. Germline V CDR1 and CDR2: MNHEY, SMNVEV (reference sequence). This CDR3 has 19 amino acids.

CDR3 amino acids: CASSLRSDNSPLHF. The CDR3 DNA reads TGTGCCAGCAGCTTACGTTCCGATAATTCACCCCTCCACTTT. The chain carries TRBV7-8 and TRBJ1-6; D is undetermined. The V gene's germline CDR1 is SGHVS and CDR2 FQNEAQ. This CDR3 contains 14 residues. Trimming took 2 bases from V and 5 from J, leaving 7 bases between them.